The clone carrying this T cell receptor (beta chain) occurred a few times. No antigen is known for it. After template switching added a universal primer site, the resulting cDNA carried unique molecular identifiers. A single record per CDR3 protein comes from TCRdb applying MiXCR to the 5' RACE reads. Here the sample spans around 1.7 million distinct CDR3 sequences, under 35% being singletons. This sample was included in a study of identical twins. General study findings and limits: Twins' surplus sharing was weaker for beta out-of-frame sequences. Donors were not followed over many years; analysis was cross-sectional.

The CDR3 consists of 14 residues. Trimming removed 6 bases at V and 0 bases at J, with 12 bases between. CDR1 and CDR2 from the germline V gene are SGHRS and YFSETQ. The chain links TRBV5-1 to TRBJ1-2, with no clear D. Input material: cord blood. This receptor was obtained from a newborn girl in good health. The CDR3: CASTPYPANYGYTF. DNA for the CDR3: TGCGCCAGCACTCCCTACCCAGCTAACTATGGCTACACCTTC.